A single sample is the source of the 12 T cell receptor beta chains below, sequenced in a study of identical twins. TCRdb ran MiXCR on the 5' RACE reads and lists one entry per CDR3 protein. Of about 470,000 distinct CDR3 sequences listed, around 24% are singletons. This same sample was also part of a study on T cells expressing NK-cell markers.

The material sequenced was CD4+ T cells sorted from blood. The receptors stem from a woman aged 18-29 years in good health.

V and J are TRBV6-2 or TRBV6-3 and TRBJ2-2, with D hard to call. The CDR3 contains 14 residues. Trimming stripped 4 bases from V and 8 bases from J, with 14 bases between. CDR1 is MNHEY and CDR2 is SVGEGT in the germline V gene. CDR3 bases: TGTGCCAGCAGTTTAATGACCGATGGAGGGGAGCTGTTTTTT. It specifies CASSLMTDGGELFF.

This clonotype has only a few counts. This chain links TRBV29-1 with TRBJ2-7, with 7 nucleotides matching TRBD2. Germline-derived CDR1 and CDR2 are SQVTM and ANQGSEA. This CDR3 spans 12 amino acids. With 3 bases clipped from V and 3 bases from J, the junction kept 2 bases outside the gene matches. The CDR3 loop reads CSVDGEGYEQYF. CDR3 DNA sequence: TGCAGCGTTGACGGGGAGGGCTACGAGCAGTACTTC.

This clonotype was counted a single time. The J gene is TRBJ1-5, the V gene TRBV20-1, with D maybe TRBD1 (6 bases). The CDR3 runs to 15 residues. Trimming shortened V by 1 base and J by 4 bases, and 14 bases separated the two germline ends. Germline V gene lookup returns CDR1 DFQATT and CDR2 SNEGSKA (reference sequence). CDR3 coding DNA: TGCAGTGCTAGAGTCGGGGGCAGGGCAAATCAGCCCCAGCATTTT. It codes for CSARVGGRANQPQHF.

This clonotype has just a few counts. The rearrangement joins TRBV9 to TRBJ2-5; D remains ambiguous. In germline, CDR1 is SGDLS, CDR2 YYNGEE. The CDR3 length is 13 residues. Trimming took off 0 bases at V and 5 bases at J, with 8 bases between the two ends. This chain's CDR3 is CASSVESYETQYF. Here the CDR3 DNA reads TGTGCCAGCAGCGTAGAATCGTACGAGACCCAGTACTTC.

The table lists this clonotype with a few counts. The V gene is TRBV10-3, the J gene TRBJ2-1; D is uncertain. Trimming cost V 11 bases and J 5 bases, with 13 bases left between them. Germline V gene sequence: CDR1 ENHRY, CDR2 SYGVKD. CDR3 length: 12 residues. The CDR3 DNA is TGTGCCGTGAAAGGACGTGACAATGAGCAGTTCTTC. It is translated as CAVKGRDNEQFF.

The chain is built from TRBV10-2 and TRBJ2-1, with 10 nucleotides matching TRBD2. Germline V gene lookup returns CDR1 WSHSY and CDR2 SAAADI. The CDR3 is 13 residues long. After removal of 6 bases from V and 12 bases from J, the junction contained 8 bases not matched to a gene. The CDR3 DNA sequence: TGCGCCAGCAGCGATGATAGCGGGAGGTTGCAGTTCTTC. Amino acids: CASSDDSGRLQFF.

The chain combines TRBV30 with TRBJ1-6; D call uncertain. Germline lookup yields CDR1 GTSNPN and CDR2 SVGIG (reference sequence). Trimming left V 5 bases short and J 10 bases short, with 18 bases between. The CDR3 is 14 amino acids. CDR3 protein: CAWDGPEYRSPLHF. As DNA, the CDR3 is TGTGCCTGGGATGGGCCAGAATACAGATCACCCCTCCACTTT.

This clonotype was seen a handful of times. The chain employs TRBV12-3 or TRBV12-4 and TRBJ1-1, with 7 bases fitting TRBD1. The length of the CDR3 is 15 residues. V shed 6 bases and J 4 bases; nucleotides not matched to a gene: 11. The CDR3 coding sequence is TGTGCCAGCAGCCCGGGACAGATAGTCCCCACTGAAGCTTTCTTT. Translation: CASSPGQIVPTEAFF.

V usage is TRBV6-2 or TRBV6-3 and J usage is TRBJ2-3; a weak D match, TRBD2 (5 bases). The CDR3 contains 13 residues. V was shortened by 6 bases and J by 2 bases, with 9 bases between the two germline ends. Germline V CDR1 and CDR2: MNHEY, SVGEGT. The CDR3 DNA is TGTGCCAGCAGGGACTCGGCCACAGATACGCAGTATTTT. Amino acids: CASRDSATDTQYF.

This chain joins TRBV29-1 and TRBJ2-5; D is undetermined. V lost 4 bases to trimming and J lost 4 bases, with 7 bases between them. Germline CDR1 SQVTM, CDR2 ANQGSEA. The CDR3 covers 11 residues. The CDR3 nucleotides read TGCAGCGTTGCCCCCCGAGAGACCCAGTACTTC. Its translation: CSVAPRETQYF.

In its sample, this clonotype was seen many times. This CDR3 reads CASSPSGDNQPQHF. The CDR3 DNA reads TGTGCCAGCAGCCCTTCAGGGGACAATCAGCCCCAGCATTTT. V usage is TRBV7-9 and J usage is TRBJ1-5; a possible D gene is TRBD1 (6 bases). The CDR3 sequence is 14 residues long. V shed 5 bases and J shed 3 bases, with 11 bases lying between them. Germline CDR1 is SEHNR and CDR2 is FQNEAQ (reference sequence).

Only a few counts were recorded for this clonotype. The rearrangement links TRBV7-2 to TRBJ2-1; 7 nucleotides match TRBD2. The germline gives CDR1 SGHTA, CDR2 FQGNSA. J gave up 6 bases and V 4 bases, and 9 bases lay outside the gene matches. CDR3 length equals 15 residues. CDR3 DNA sequence: TGTGCCAGCAGCTCACAGACTAGCCGTGGCAATGAGCAGTTCTTC. It translates to CASSSQTSRGNEQFF.